The T cell receptor beta chain under discussion was sequenced for a study of early T cells in non-severe SARS-CoV-2 infection. The overall study: Sequencing was performed on bulk RNA from unsorted whole blood, leaving chains unpaired.

The library protocol tagged individual cDNA molecules with unique molecular identifiers. Via MiXCR, TCRdb re-called the 5' RACE reads, giving one row per CDR3 protein. The sample has roughly 30,000 distinct CDR3 sequences, 5.7% seen once. Notes on the study in general: VDJdb-based matching was biased toward anti-spike CD8 responses and missed private and CD4 specificities.

The germline V gene encodes CDR1 GTSNPN and CDR2 SVGIG (reference sequence). Trimming cost V 3 bases and J 3 bases; bases outside gene matches: 4. CDR3 size: 13 residues. This clonotype was observed many times. Its target is not known. The sample comprised whole blood. This clonotype was obtained from an adult who was a healthcare worker with PCR-confirmed SARS-CoV-2 infection or an uninfected control (not recorded which). The rearrangement links TRBV30 to TRBJ1-1; TRBD1 aligns across 7 bases. The CDR3 region has the DNA TGTGCCTGGAGGAGACAGGGTTACACTGAAGCTTTCTTT. Translating it yields CAWRRQGYTEAFF.